The 21 T cell receptor beta chains below all came from one sample that was sequenced in a study of cytomegalovirus exposure and HLA in healthy donors. PCR involved 60 Vbeta and 13 Jbeta primers. Using immunoSEQ multiplex PCR, the repertoire was profiled, and TCRdb retains in-frame clones only, with some absent. The sample shows some 140,000 clones, around three quarters of them seen only once. The specimen was PBMCs. Every receptor here comes from a man aged 18 to 35 in good health and CMV-seronegative.

This sequence joins TRBV27 and TRBJ1-1, with a weak D call TRBD1 (5 bases). The V end lost 3 bases, the J end lost 7 bases, and 9 bases lay between the germline ends. The CDR3 is made up of 12 amino acids. CDR1 is MNHEY and CDR2 is SMNVEV in the germline V gene (reference sequence). The CDR3 is CASSFGDSEAFF. CDR3 sequence (DNA): TGTGCCAGCAGTTTTGGAGACAGTGAAGCTTTCTTT.

The V and J genes are TRBV11-3 and TRBJ1-1; D remains unclear. The CDR3 consists of 11 residues. The ends were cut back, 1 base at V and 11 bases at J, with 8 bases in the middle. The germline V gene has CDR1 SGHNT and CDR2 YENEEA. The CDR3 region is CASSLAGDAFF. CDR3 nucleotide sequence: TGTGCCAGCAGCTTAGCCGGGGATGCTTTCTTT.

This chain uses TRBV5-1 with TRBJ2-2, with D tentatively TRBD1 (5 bases). V lost 1 base and J lost 6, with 16 bases in between. This CDR3 has 16 amino acids. Germline loops: CDR1 SGHRS, CDR2 YFSETQ. The CDR3 loop is CASSLFSGSAAGELFF. The DNA of the CDR3 is TGCGCCAGCAGCTTGTTTTCAGGGTCTGCCGCCGGGGAGCTGTTTTTT. The variable domain in full, completed from reference TRBV5-1 and TRBJ2-2, reads KAGVTQTPRYLIKTRGQQVTLSCSPISGHRSVSWYQQTPGQGLQFLFEYFSETQRNKGNFPGRFSGRQFSNSRSEMNVSTLELGDSALYLCASSLFSGSAAGELFFGEGSRLTVL.

This clone has a single count. The V gene is TRBV19, the J gene TRBJ1-2; D remains ambiguous. V shed 3 bases and J shed 1 base, with 9 bases lying between them. Germline values: CDR1 LNHDA, CDR2 SQIVND (reference sequence). This CDR3 comprises 14 residues. The CDR3 DNA reads as TGTGCCAGTAGTATGGTTGGCAGTAACTATGGCTACACCTTC. It encodes CASSMVGSNYGYTF. The complete variable domain, with remaining parts taken from reference TRBV19 and TRBJ1-2, reads DGGITQSPKYLFRKEGQNVTLSCEQNLNHDAMYWYRQDPGQGLRLIYYSQIVNDFQKGDIAEGYSVSREKKESFPLTVTSAQKNPTAFYLCASSMVGSNYGYTFGSGTRLTVV.

The chain links TRBV6-5 to TRBJ2-7, with 8 bases fitting TRBD1. Trimming at V came to 3 bases and at J to 5 bases, leaving 6 bases not matched to a gene. Germline V gene sequence: CDR1 MNHEY, CDR2 SVGAGI. The CDR3 has 14 residues. DNA for the CDR3: TGTGCCAGCAGTTATGGACAGGGTGTCCACGAGCAGTACTTC. This translates into CASSYGQGVHEQYF.

The J gene is TRBJ1-2, the V gene TRBV7-5; no DNA check was done on the table's D call, TRBD1. TRBV7-5 is labeled a pseudogene. CDR3 length: 14 residues. The CDR3 is CARGLKGHFYGYTF. CDR3 DNA: TGTGCCAGAGGGCTCAAGGGACACTTCTATGGCTACACCTTC.

V gene TRBV30 combines with J gene TRBJ1-2; possibly TRBD1 for D (6 bases). The germline V and J ends were trimmed by 3 bases and 4 bases, with 9 bases remaining between them. In germline, CDR1 is GTSNPN, CDR2 SVGIG (reference sequence). The CDR3 totals 12 residues. The CDR3 is CAWSTGTYGYTF. In DNA form, the CDR3 reads TGTGCCTGGAGCACAGGGACCTATGGCTACACCTTC.

The V and J genes are TRBV4-3 and TRBJ2-1, with a possible D match to TRBD2 (5 bases). This CDR3 has 15 amino acids. Germline-derived CDR1 and CDR2 are LGHNA and YSLEER. Trimming removed 3 bases at V and 9 bases at J, with 18 bases between. CDR3 bases: TGCGCCAGCAGCCATGGACTCTATCTGGGTGGTGAGCAGTTCTTC. Protein sequence: CASSHGLYLGGEQFF.

The chain combines TRBV6-5 with TRBJ1-2; the D gene is possibly TRBD1 (6 bases). Germline V gene data show CDR1 as MNHEY and CDR2 as SVGAGI. This CDR3 comprises 15 residues. V was trimmed by 7 bases and J by 4 bases, leaving 19 bases between them. CDR3 region: CASISVGGGPYGYTF. CDR3 bases: TGTGCCAGCATCAGTGTAGGGGGGGGACCCTATGGCTACACCTTC.

V gene TRBV4-3 combines with J gene TRBJ1-2, with no clear D. Per germline, CDR1 LGHNA and CDR2 YSLEER. The V end lost 1 base, the J end lost 3 bases, and 9 bases lay between the germline ends. The CDR3 sequence is 14 residues long. CDR3 sequence (DNA): TGCGCCAGCAGCCAAGGGGCAGGCTACTATGGCTACACCTTC. Protein product: CASSQGAGYYGYTF.

V and J are TRBV4-2 and TRBJ2-3, with D unresolved. Germline lookup yields CDR1 LGHNA and CDR2 YNFKEQ. V lost 0 bases to trimming and J lost 1 base, with 11 bases between them. This CDR3 contains 16 residues. The chain's CDR3 is CASSQESPPRTDTQYF. In DNA form, the CDR3 reads TGTGCCAGCAGCCAAGAGAGTCCCCCTCGCACAGATACGCAGTATTTT.

This clone has more than one count but fewer than ten. This chain connects TRBV19 to TRBJ2-3, with a weak D call TRBD2 (5 bases). Trimming cost V 8 bases and J 4 bases, with 16 bases left between them. The germline CDR1 and CDR2 sequences are LNHDA and SQIVND (reference sequence). The CDR3 has 14 residues. CDR3 nucleotide sequence: TGTGCCAGTCAACCCGGGGTGGCCCCAGATACGCAGTATTTT. It codes for CASQPGVAPDTQYF. The entire variable domain, with the rest obtained from reference TRBV19 and TRBJ2-3, is as follows: DGGITQSPKYLFRKEGQNVTLSCEQNLNHDAMYWYRQDPGQGLRLIYYSQIVNDFQKGDIAEGYSVSREKKESFPLTVTSAQKNPTAFYLCASQPGVAPDTQYFGPGTRLTVL.

The chain carries TRBV7-6 and TRBJ2-6; tentative D call: TRBD2 (5 bases). The CDR3 runs 17 residues. Germline V lookup: CDR1 SGHVS, CDR2 FNYEAQ. Trimming cost V 3 bases and J 2 bases, with 14 bases left between them. As DNA, the CDR3 is TGTGCCAGCAGCTTTTCCCGAGGGATAGCTGGGGCCAACGTCCTGACTTTC. It codes for CASSFSRGIAGANVLTF. The whole variable domain, remainder taken from reference TRBV7-6 and TRBJ2-6, is GAGVSQSPRYKVTKRGQDVALRCDPISGHVSLYWYRQALGQGPEFLTYFNYEAQQDKSGLPNDRFSAERPEGSISTLTIQRTEQRDSAMYRCASSFSRGIAGANVLTFGAGSRLTVL.

The chain has TRBV11-2 and TRBJ2-5; the match to TRBD2 covers 9 bases. The germline gives CDR1 SGHAT, CDR2 FQNNGV. The CDR3 contains 16 residues. V shed 1 base and J 5 bases; nucleotides not matched to a gene: 8. CDR3 sequence (DNA): TGTGCCAGCAGCTTAGGGGCTAGCGGGGTCTACGAGACCCAGTACTTC. This sequence encodes CASSLGASGVYETQYF.

This chain connects TRBV18 to TRBJ2-3; D remains unclear. The V and J ends lost 0 bases and 2 bases respectively, with 9 bases between them. This CDR3 is 15 amino acids long. Germline CDR1 reads KGHSH; CDR2 reads LQKENI. This chain's CDR3 is CASSPPSINTDTQYF. The CDR3 nucleotides are TGTGCCAGCTCACCACCGAGCATAAACACAGATACGCAGTATTTT.

This chain links TRBV7-3 with TRBJ2-1, with D possibly matching TRBD1 (6 bases). V lost 6 bases and J lost 13, with 19 bases in between. In germline, CDR1 is SGHTA, CDR2 FQGTGA. The CDR3 runs to 13 residues. Here the CDR3 DNA reads TGTGCCAGCAGTCCAAACCCCGGGACACTACAGTTCTTC. Translation: CASSPNPGTLQFF.

This clone was observed a handful of times. J is TRBJ2-7 and V is TRBV6-1, with D unclear. CDR1 and CDR2 (germline): MNHNS, SASEGT. V was shortened by 3 bases and J by 0 bases, with 12 bases between the two germline ends. This CDR3 spans 15 amino acids. Here the CDR3 reads CASSDEGRPSYEQYF. CDR3 in DNA: TGTGCCAGCAGTGATGAAGGCAGGCCCTCCTACGAGCAGTACTTC.

The chain combines TRBV7-9 with TRBJ1-2, with 8 bases aligning to TRBD1. CDR3 length equals 16 residues. Germline V gene data show CDR1 as SEHNR and CDR2 as FQNEAQ (reference sequence). V was pared by 11 bases and J by 7 bases, with 21 bases of the junction left unmatched. In DNA, the CDR3 is TGTGCCTACTCCACGGGGGGTACAGGGGGTCTGTCTGGCTACACCTTC. Translation gives CAYSTGGTGGLSGYTF.

This clone was recorded a few times. V gene TRBV6-6 combines with J gene TRBJ1-1; D gene uncertain. This CDR3 is 11 amino acids long. V lost 5 bases, J lost 6 bases, and 7 bases lay in between. Germline V gene data show CDR1 as MNHNY and CDR2 as SVGAGI (reference sequence). The CDR3 DNA reads TGTGCCAGCAGTCAATCCCCTGAAGCTTTCTTT. Its translation: CASSQSPEAFF.

The chain joins TRBV7-2 to TRBJ1-1; D is ambiguous. V gave up 1 base and J gave up 6 bases, with 12 bases separating them. This CDR3 contains 14 residues. The germline gives CDR1 SGHTA, CDR2 FQGNSA. In nucleotides, the CDR3 is TGTGCCAGCAGCTTAGAGGCCAGCGCCTCTGAAGCTTTCTTT. Its translation: CASSLEASASEAFF.

The chain recombines TRBV4-3 with TRBJ2-5; 7 bases fit TRBD2. J lost 5 bases, V lost 0 bases, and 15 bases had no gene match. The CDR3 spans 18 residues. Germline loops: CDR1 LGHNA, CDR2 YSLEER. The CDR3 nucleotides are TGCGCCAGCAGCCAAGAAAATCGAGGGGCCGGGGGGATGGAGACCCAGTACTTC. This encodes CASSQENRGAGGMETQYF.